One and the same sample provided the 17 T cell receptor beta chains below, sequenced in a study of technical replicates of blood from a few donors (dated by TCRdb to 2016 to 2017). Receptors were amplified or captured by the immunoSEQ multiplex PCR assay. TCRdb took over this immuneACCESS table, retaining in-frame rearrangements with V and J assigned. Such tables are incomplete; in checked studies, under half of the missing clones stem from an unresolved V gene, and the remainder is unexplained. The sample table shows around 100,000 clones, and roughly 94% are seen once. Of the sample, 0.34% falls within the top ten clones. The sample consisted of T cells isolated from PBMCs. These receptor sequences come from a human donor in good health.

The rearrangement uses TRBV5-1 and TRBJ1-3; D is unclear. Germline values: CDR1 SGHRS, CDR2 YFSETQ. The V end lost 0 bases, the J end lost 5 bases, and 15 bases lay between the germline ends. This CDR3 contains 16 residues. CDR3 nucleotides: TGCGCCAGCAGCTTGGGAGGAGCGGGCGGAAGAAACACCATATATTTT. Its protein is CASSLGGAGGRNTIYF.

This clone was recorded only once. The V and J genes are TRBV4-3 and TRBJ2-5; 7 bases match TRBD2. V lost 1 base to trimming and J lost 5 bases; unmatched junction nucleotides: 7. The CDR3 has 15 residues. Germline CDR1 reads LGHNA; CDR2 reads YSLEER. The CDR3 sequence: CASSQVSGGQETQYF. As DNA, the CDR3 is TGCGCCAGCAGCCAAGTGTCGGGGGGTCAGGAGACCCAGTACTTC.

J is TRBJ2-1 and V is TRBV10-2; 11 bases align to TRBD2. With 6 bases clipped from V and 8 bases from J, the junction kept 6 bases outside the gene matches. Germline CDR1 WSHSY, CDR2 SAAADI. This CDR3 has 14 amino acids. The CDR3 here is CASRLAGDVDEQFF. The DNA of the CDR3 is TGCGCCAGCAGACTAGCGGGAGATGTGGATGAGCAGTTCTTC.

This CDR3 is CASSLFDRAANTEAFF. CDR3 DNA: TGTGCCAGCAGCTTATTTGACAGGGCCGCGAACACTGAAGCTTTCTTT. V gene TRBV7-9 combines with J gene TRBJ1-1; TRBD1 aligns across 7 bases. The CDR3 is made up of 16 amino acids. After removal of 2 bases from V and 1 base from J, the junction contained 7 bases not matched to a gene. Germline CDR1 and CDR2: SEHNR and FQNEAQ (reference sequence).

This chain joins TRBV19 and TRBJ2-2, with 12 positions matching TRBD2. This CDR3 contains 16 residues. Unmatched junction bases numbered 7, after V lost 3 bases and J lost 8 bases. CDR1 is LNHDA, CDR2 SQIVND, per germline (reference sequence). Here the CDR3 DNA reads TGTGCCAGTAGTATGGGACTAGCGGGCGGAAGGGGGGAGCTGTTTTTT. This codes for CASSMGLAGGRGELFF.

The gene calls are TRBV30 and TRBJ2-1, with D possibly TRBD2 on 5 matching bases. Germline V gene lookup returns CDR1 GTSNPN and CDR2 SVGIG (reference sequence). The CDR3 runs 12 residues. The V end was cut by 3 bases, the J end by 9 bases, with 12 bases between. The CDR3 nucleotides read TGTGCCTGGAGCCTTACCGGAGGTGAGCAGTTCTTC. It yields the protein CAWSLTGGEQFF.

The V call is TRBV19, the J call TRBJ2-6; TRBD2 agrees at 10 bases. CDR3 size: 17 residues. Trimming cost V 3 bases and J 4 bases; bases outside gene matches: 6. Germline lookup yields CDR1 LNHDA and CDR2 SQIVND (reference sequence). The CDR3 DNA reads TGTGCCAGTAGTATTCAACTAGCGGGACCCGGGGCCAACGTCCTGACTTTC. It encodes CASSIQLAGPGANVLTF.

The chain couples TRBV9 to TRBJ2-3; a weak D match, TRBD1 (6 bases). The CDR3 is 15 residues long. CDR1 is SGDLS and CDR2 is YYNGEE in the germline V gene. The V and J ends lost 0 bases and 1 base respectively, with 9 bases between them. The CDR3 here is CASSVVGQRTDTQYF. CDR3 bases: TGTGCCAGCAGCGTAGTAGGACAGCGCACAGATACGCAGTATTTT.

This clone was counted once. The chain links TRBV28 to TRBJ1-2, with 8 bases that match TRBD1. Looked up from germline, CDR1 is MDHEN and CDR2 is SYDVKM. The CDR3 consists of 14 residues. V dropped 5 bases and J dropped 6; count of bases not matched to a gene: 8. The CDR3 here is CASSLTSGGHGYTF. The CDR3 DNA reads as TGTGCCAGCAGTCTAACCTCAGGGGGCCATGGCTACACCTTC.

The chain links TRBV6-5 to TRBJ1-3; D not certain. V was clipped by 5 bases and J by 1 base, with 9 bases between them. Per germline, CDR1 MNHEY and CDR2 SVGAGI. The CDR3 length is 14 residues. CDR3: CASSQLLSGNTIYF. The CDR3 bases are TGTGCCAGCAGTCAGTTGTTATCTGGAAACACCATATATTTT.

The rearrangement joins TRBV6-5 to TRBJ2-7; possible D gene TRBD1, 5 bases. V was trimmed by 6 bases and J by 4 bases, leaving 13 bases between them. CDR1 and CDR2 (germline): MNHEY, SVGAGI. The CDR3 totals 13 residues. The CDR3 is CASSEDIQYEQYF. The CDR3 DNA reads TGTGCCAGCAGCGAGGACATTCAATACGAGCAGTACTTC.

The rearrangement uses TRBV11-3 and TRBJ1-2; D is ambiguous. The germline V gene encodes CDR1 SGHNT and CDR2 YENEEA. This CDR3 is built from 16 residues. Trimming cost V 8 bases and J 6 bases, with 25 bases left between them. CDR3 sequence (DNA): TGTGCCAGCTCAGCAATATCAGGTTTCAGTATCCATGGCTACACCTTC. Protein product: CASSAISGFSIHGYTF. Full variable domain (remainder filled in from reference TRBV11-3 and TRBJ1-2): EAGVVQSPRYKIIEKKQPVAFWCNPISGHNTLYWYLQNLGQGPELLIRYENEEAVDDSQLPKDRFSAERLKGVDSTLKIQPAELGDSAVYLCASSAISGFSIHGYTFGSGTRLTVV.

The chain has TRBV7-2 and TRBJ2-7, with TRBD1 matching over 12 bases. CDR3 length: 15 amino acids. Germline assignment: CDR1 SGHTA and CDR2 FQGNSA. V was clipped by 5 bases and J by 5 bases; unmatched bases: 7. The CDR3 spells CASSPWDRGRNEQYF. The CDR3 DNA is TGTGCCAGCAGCCCATGGGACAGGGGGCGGAACGAGCAGTACTTC.

The rearrangement joins TRBV15 to TRBJ2-3, with 9 bases lining up with TRBD2. This CDR3 contains 15 residues. Germline V lookup: CDR1 LNHNV, CDR2 YYDKDF (reference sequence). V lost 5 bases to trimming and J lost 1 base; unmatched junction nucleotides: 4. The chain's CDR3 is CATSLPSGGTDTQYF. DNA of the CDR3: TGTGCCACCAGCCTTCCTAGCGGGGGCACAGATACGCAGTATTTT.

This chain's CDR3 is CAISVSLTGQNEKLFF. The CDR3 coding sequence is TGTGCCATCAGTGTCTCCTTGACAGGGCAAAATGAAAAACTGTTTTTT. The chain combines TRBV10-3 with TRBJ1-4; 7 nucleotides agree with TRBD1. V was clipped by 4 bases and J by 5 bases; unmatched bases: 10. The CDR3 is made up of 16 amino acids. Germline loops: CDR1 ENHRY, CDR2 SYGVKD.

The chain couples TRBV2 to TRBJ2-5, with 9 bases matching TRBD1. Germline V gene sequence: CDR1 SNHLY, CDR2 FYNNEI. With 8 bases clipped from V and 2 bases from J, the junction kept 12 bases outside the gene matches. The CDR3 contains 16 residues. CDR3 bases: TGTGCCAGCGGTACAGGGGGCGCCTCTGGTCAAGAGACCCAGTACTTC. It is translated as CASGTGGASGQETQYF.

The rearrangement links TRBV27 to TRBJ1-1; 8 bases fit TRBD1. The CDR3 runs to 16 residues. Trimming at V came to 3 bases and at J to 1 base, leaving 7 bases not matched to a gene. Germline values: CDR1 MNHEY, CDR2 SMNVEV (reference sequence). The CDR3: CASSFQTGTGNTEAFF. The CDR3 region has the DNA TGTGCCAGCAGTTTCCAAACCGGGACAGGGAACACTGAAGCTTTCTTT.